This is a list of T cell receptor beta chains from one sample in a study of technical replicates of blood from a handful of donors. Clones were read by immunoSEQ multiplex PCR, and TCRdb kept only the in-frame ones, dropping some. The data contain around 97,000 clones, about 96% of them singletons. Sequenced input: T cells isolated from PBMCs. The receptors were sampled from a human donor in good health. Both conserved end residues are part of each CDR3. A D gene is named only where the DNA matches it firmly. Where a row states a size, it is once, few, many or the class of an expanded clone; other rows omit it.

d_call: TRBD1
v_call: TRBV7-9
clone_size: NA
j_call: TRBJ1-1
cdr3_nt: TGTGCCAGCAGCTCGGGGACAGGAAACACTGAAGCTTTCTTT
cdr3_aa: CASSSGTGNTEAFF

d_call: NA
v_call: TRBV6-1
clone_size: NA
j_call: TRBJ2-7
cdr3_nt: TGTGCCAGCAGTGGAGCCGGGACTGCGCGGTACGAGCAGTACTTC
cdr3_aa: CASSGAGTARYEQYF

d_call: TRBD2
v_call: TRBV27
clone_size: NA
j_call: TRBJ2-3
cdr3_nt: TGTGCCAGCAGTTTGGGACTAGTCGTTGGCACAGATACGCAGTATTTT
cdr3_aa: CASSLGLVVGTDTQYF

d_call: NA
v_call: TRBV28
clone_size: NA
j_call: TRBJ2-1
cdr3_nt: TGTGCCAGCAGCCAGCCCATACTAGCCCCCAATGAGCAGTTCTTC
cdr3_aa: CASSQPILAPNEQFF

d_call: TRBD1
v_call: TRBV29-1
clone_size: NA
j_call: TRBJ1-2
cdr3_nt: TGCAGCGTTGATGAATTAGGGACAGGCTTCTATGGCTACACCTTC
cdr3_aa: CSVDELGTGFYGYTF

d_call: NA
v_call: TRBV23-1
clone_size: NA
j_call: TRBJ1-1
cdr3_nt: TGCGCCAGCAGTCAAAGTAGGGGCGATCACCAGGCTTTCTTT
cdr3_aa: CASSQSRGDHQAFF

d_call: TRBD2
v_call: TRBV9
clone_size: NA
j_call: TRBJ2-2
cdr3_nt: TGTGCCAGCGGTCTAGCGGGGACCAACACCGGGGAGCTGTTTTTT
cdr3_aa: CASGLAGTNTGELFF

d_call: NA
v_call: TRBV20-1
clone_size: NA
j_call: TRBJ1-5
cdr3_nt: TGCAGTGCTAGGGCGGAACAGCCCCAGCATTTT
cdr3_aa: CSARAEQPQHF

d_call: NA
v_call: TRBV6-5
clone_size: NA
j_call: TRBJ1-2
cdr3_nt: TGTGCCAGCAGTCAGGGGACGTATAGGGACTATGGCTACACCTTC
cdr3_aa: CASSQGTYRDYGYTF

d_call: NA
v_call: TRBV10-2
clone_size: NA
j_call: TRBJ2-5
cdr3_nt: TGCGCCAGCAGTGAGTCAACAGTTCAAGAGACCCAGTACTTC
cdr3_aa: CASSESTVQETQYF

d_call: TRBD1
v_call: TRBV30
clone_size: NA
j_call: TRBJ1-1
cdr3_nt: TGTGCCTGGATTGGGCAGGGGGAAAGACATGAAGCTTTCTTT
cdr3_aa: CAWIGQGERHEAFF

d_call: NA
v_call: TRBV21-1
clone_size: few
j_call: TRBJ1-5
cdr3_nt: TGTGCCAGCAGCAAAGCGCTTCGACGGGCGCAGGGTCAGCCCCAGCATTTT
cdr3_aa: CASSKALRRAQGQPQHF

d_call: TRBD2
v_call: TRBV5-6
clone_size: once
j_call: TRBJ2-3
cdr3_nt: TGTGCCAGCAGCTTTGGGACTAGCGGGAGGAGCACAGATACGCAGTATTTT
cdr3_aa: CASSFGTSGRSTDTQYF

d_call: NA
v_call: TRBV27
clone_size: NA
j_call: TRBJ1-2
cdr3_nt: TGTGCCAGCAGTTTATCGGGGCCCAGGGACATTGGACTAGGGGACTATGGCTACACCTTC
cdr3_aa: CASSLSGPRDIGLGDYGYTF

d_call: NA
v_call: TRBV27
clone_size: NA
j_call: TRBJ2-5
cdr3_nt: TGTGCCAGCAGTTTCGGCAGGGCCTCCCAAGAGACCCAGTACTTC
cdr3_aa: CASSFGRASQETQYF

d_call: NA
v_call: TRBV6-6
clone_size: few
j_call: TRBJ1-2
cdr3_nt: TGTGCCAGCAGTTCGGGAGGGGGCTACACCTTC
cdr3_aa: CASSSGGGYTF

d_call: NA
v_call: TRBV6-1
clone_size: NA
j_call: TRBJ2-3
cdr3_nt: TGTGCCAGCAGCCCTAGTTACGAGCAGTATTTT
cdr3_aa: CASSPSYEQYF

d_call: NA
v_call: TRBV14
clone_size: NA
j_call: TRBJ1-2
cdr3_nt: TGTGCCAGCAGCCAAGCCGGGATCTATGGCTACACCTTC
cdr3_aa: CASSQAGIYGYTF

d_call: NA
v_call: TRBV19
clone_size: NA
j_call: TRBJ1-4
cdr3_nt: TGTGCCAGTAAGGTACAGACAACTAATGAAAAACTGTTTTTT
cdr3_aa: CASKVQTTNEKLFF

d_call: NA
v_call: TRBV6-5
clone_size: NA
j_call: TRBJ2-7
cdr3_nt: TGTGCCAGCAGTTATCTCAGGGTGTCCCCCGAGCAGTACTTC
cdr3_aa: CASSYLRVSPEQYF

d_call: NA
v_call: TRBV5-6
clone_size: NA
j_call: TRBJ2-7
cdr3_nt: TGTGCCAGCAGCTTGGCGGAGAACTACGAGCAGTACTTC
cdr3_aa: CASSLAENYEQYF

d_call: TRBD2
v_call: TRBV5-1
clone_size: NA
j_call: TRBJ2-1
cdr3_nt: TGCGCCAGCAGCTATAACCTAGCGGGCCGATACAATGAGCAGTTCTTC
cdr3_aa: CASSYNLAGRYNEQFF

d_call: NA
v_call: TRBV4-1
clone_size: NA
j_call: TRBJ2-4
cdr3_nt: TGCGCCAGCAGCCAAGATCTCCAGGTCCTAGCCAAAAACATTCAGTACTTC
cdr3_aa: CASSQDLQVLAKNIQYF

d_call: NA
v_call: TRBV9
clone_size: NA
j_call: TRBJ1-2
cdr3_nt: TGTGCCAGCAGCGCTCAACCGGGGGGGGCAGACGGCTATGGCTACACCTTC
cdr3_aa: CASSAQPGGADGYGYTF

d_call: NA
v_call: TRBV5-4
clone_size: NA
j_call: TRBJ1-1
cdr3_nt: TGTGCCAGCAGCCCCGCCGGAGGGTACACTGAAGCTTTCTTT
cdr3_aa: CASSPAGGYTEAFF

d_call: NA
v_call: TRBV7-2
clone_size: NA
j_call: TRBJ1-3
cdr3_nt: TGTGCCAGCAGCTTCGGGTACTCTGGAAACACCATATATTTT
cdr3_aa: CASSFGYSGNTIYF

d_call: TRBD2
v_call: TRBV6-7
clone_size: NA
j_call: TRBJ2-3
cdr3_nt: TGTGCCAGCAGGGCCCAGCGGGAGAGGGTAGATACGCAGTATTTT
cdr3_aa: CASRAQRERVDTQYF

d_call: NA
v_call: TRBV7-6
clone_size: NA
j_call: TRBJ1-4
cdr3_nt: TGTGCCAGCAGCAAGAGCCGGGCAACTAATGAAAAACTGTTTTTT
cdr3_aa: CASSKSRATNEKLFF

d_call: NA
v_call: TRBV5-1
clone_size: NA
j_call: TRBJ2-2
cdr3_nt: TGCGCCAGCAGCTTGGTACAGGGAGAGGCAGGGGAGCTGTTTTTT
cdr3_aa: CASSLVQGEAGELFF

d_call: NA
v_call: TRBV5-1
clone_size: NA
j_call: TRBJ1-5
cdr3_nt: TGCGCCAGCAGCCCGACGTGGGGCGGGGGCAATCAGCCCCAGCATTTT
cdr3_aa: CASSPTWGGGNQPQHF

d_call: TRBD2
v_call: TRBV27
clone_size: once
j_call: TRBJ2-3
cdr3_nt: TGTGCCAGCAGTCCCCTCCTAGCGGGAGGTTCAGATACGCAGTATTTT
cdr3_aa: CASSPLLAGGSDTQYF

d_call: NA
v_call: TRBV2
clone_size: NA
j_call: TRBJ2-6
cdr3_nt: TGTGCCAGCAGCGGGGATTTAAGCTCTGGGGCCAACGTCCTGACTTTC
cdr3_aa: CASSGDLSSGANVLTF

d_call: TRBD1
v_call: TRBV7-3
clone_size: NA
j_call: TRBJ2-2
cdr3_nt: TGTGCCAGCAGCCAGGGACAGGGCAACACCGGGGAGCTGTTTTTT
cdr3_aa: CASSQGQGNTGELFF

d_call: NA
v_call: TRBV21-1
clone_size: NA
j_call: TRBJ1-3
cdr3_nt: TGTGCCAGCAGCAAATTTCAGGACAGCTCTGGAAACACCATATATTTT
cdr3_aa: CASSKFQDSSGNTIYF

d_call: NA
v_call: TRBV18
clone_size: NA
j_call: TRBJ2-1
cdr3_nt: TGTGCCAGCTCACCAGTTGACGGGGGTTACAATGAGCAGTTCTTC
cdr3_aa: CASSPVDGGYNEQFF

d_call: TRBD1
v_call: TRBV6-5
clone_size: NA
j_call: TRBJ2-2
cdr3_nt: TGTGCCAGCGGCGTCCAGGGGGTTGCGAGCGGGGAGCTGTTTTTT
cdr3_aa: CASGVQGVASGELFF

d_call: NA
v_call: TRBV9
clone_size: NA
j_call: TRBJ1-1
cdr3_nt: TGTGCCAGCAGTAGGGACATTACCACTGAAGCTTTCTTT
cdr3_aa: CASSRDITTEAFF

d_call: NA
v_call: TRBV19
clone_size: NA
j_call: TRBJ1-1
cdr3_nt: TGTGCCAGTAAGACAGCTACCCTGAACACTGAAGCTTTCTTT
cdr3_aa: CASKTATLNTEAFF

d_call: NA
v_call: TRBV19
clone_size: NA
j_call: TRBJ2-1
cdr3_nt: TGTGCCAGTAGGGGCAATTTTGGCTCCTACAATGAGCAGTTCTTC
cdr3_aa: CASRGNFGSYNEQFF

d_call: NA
v_call: TRBV19
clone_size: NA
j_call: TRBJ2-7
cdr3_nt: TGTGCCAGTAGTATTGGTAGTTACAGCGGCTACGAGCAGTACTTC
cdr3_aa: CASSIGSYSGYEQYF

d_call: NA
v_call: TRBV7-2
clone_size: NA
j_call: TRBJ2-2
cdr3_nt: TGTGCCAGCAGCCGGGCCGGGACACTGAACACCGGGGAGCTGTTTTTT
cdr3_aa: CASSRAGTLNTGELFF

d_call: TRBD2
v_call: TRBV14
clone_size: NA
j_call: TRBJ2-7
cdr3_nt: TGTGCCAGCAGCCGTAGCGGGAGGAGTTACGAGCAGTACTTC
cdr3_aa: CASSRSGRSYEQYF

d_call: NA
v_call: TRBV7-3
clone_size: NA
j_call: TRBJ1-1
cdr3_nt: TGTGCCAGCAGCTTAAACAGGCTCACTGAAGCTTTCTTT
cdr3_aa: CASSLNRLTEAFF

d_call: TRBD2
v_call: TRBV4-3
clone_size: NA
j_call: TRBJ2-7
cdr3_nt: TGCGCCAGCAGCCAAGGTGCGAGCGGGAGCTACGAGCAGTACTTC
cdr3_aa: CASSQGASGSYEQYF

d_call: TRBD1
v_call: TRBV5-1
clone_size: NA
j_call: TRBJ1-2
cdr3_nt: TGCGCCAGCAGCGCATTACAGGGGGGTGTAAATGGCTACACCTTC
cdr3_aa: CASSALQGGVNGYTF

d_call: NA
v_call: TRBV7-8
clone_size: NA
j_call: TRBJ1-2
cdr3_nt: TGTGCCAGCAGCTTAGGGGCCACCATGTCTAACTATGGCTACACCTTC
cdr3_aa: CASSLGATMSNYGYTF

d_call: NA
v_call: TRBV29-1
clone_size: few
j_call: TRBJ1-1
cdr3_nt: TGCAGCGTTGAAGCACAGGGTAGTACTGAAGCTTTCTTT
cdr3_aa: CSVEAQGSTEAFF

d_call: TRBD2
v_call: TRBV5-4
clone_size: once
j_call: TRBJ2-3
cdr3_nt: TGTGCCAGCAGCTTGGTTAGTAGCGGGACCACTATAGCTAGCACAGATACGCAGTATTTT
cdr3_aa: CASSLVSSGTTIASTDTQYF

d_call: TRBD1
v_call: TRBV28
clone_size: once
j_call: TRBJ1-1
cdr3_nt: TGTGCCAGTATCCGGGACAGTCAGTTTAACACTGAAGCTTTCTTT
cdr3_aa: CASIRDSQFNTEAFF

d_call: TRBD1
v_call: TRBV9
clone_size: NA
j_call: TRBJ1-4
cdr3_nt: TGTGCCAGCAGCTCCTACTCAGGGGGCGCGAAGAAACTGTTTTTT
cdr3_aa: CASSSYSGGAKKLFF

d_call: TRBD2
v_call: TRBV30
clone_size: NA
j_call: TRBJ2-7
cdr3_nt: TGTGCCGTACAGGGACCGGGACTAGCGGGAGTTGGCGAGCAGTACTTC
cdr3_aa: CAVQGPGLAGVGEQYF

d_call: NA
v_call: TRBV9
clone_size: NA
j_call: TRBJ2-2
cdr3_nt: TGTGCCAGCAGCATTAGTGGCACCGGGGAGCTGTTTTTT
cdr3_aa: CASSISGTGELFF

d_call: NA
v_call: TRBV28
clone_size: NA
j_call: TRBJ1-2
cdr3_nt: TGTGCCAGCAGTTCGGACTATGGCTACACCTTC
cdr3_aa: CASSSDYGYTF

d_call: TRBD1
v_call: TRBV28
clone_size: NA
j_call: TRBJ2-7
cdr3_nt: TGTGCCAGCAGGATCGGGACAGCCGCGGAAAGGCAGTACTTC
cdr3_aa: CASRIGTAAERQYF